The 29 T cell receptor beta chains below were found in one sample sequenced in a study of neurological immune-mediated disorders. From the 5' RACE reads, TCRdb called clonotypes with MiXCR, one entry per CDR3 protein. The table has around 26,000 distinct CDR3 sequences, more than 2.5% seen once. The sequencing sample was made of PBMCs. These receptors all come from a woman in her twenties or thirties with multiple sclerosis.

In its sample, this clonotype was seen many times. The CDR3 region has the DNA TGCAGCGTTGAAGGGCAGACCCCCTACGAGCAGTACTTC. Translating it yields CSVEGQTPYEQYF. This chain uses TRBV29-1 with TRBJ2-7; D is ambiguous. The CDR3 loop spans 13 amino acids. V dropped 1 base and J dropped 2 bases, with 9 bases sitting between them. Germline assignment: CDR1 SQVTM and CDR2 ANQGSEA.

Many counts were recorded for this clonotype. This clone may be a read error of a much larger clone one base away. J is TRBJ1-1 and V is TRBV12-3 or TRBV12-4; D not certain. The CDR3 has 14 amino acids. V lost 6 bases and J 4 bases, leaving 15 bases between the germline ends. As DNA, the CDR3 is TGTGCCAGCAGCGAAGGAAAGGGCGGCACTGAAGCTTTCTTT. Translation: CASSEGKGGTEAFF.

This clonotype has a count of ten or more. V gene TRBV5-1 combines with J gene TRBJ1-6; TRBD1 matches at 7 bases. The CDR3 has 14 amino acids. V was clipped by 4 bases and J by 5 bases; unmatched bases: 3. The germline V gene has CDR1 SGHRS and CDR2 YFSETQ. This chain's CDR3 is CASSRDRNNSPLHF. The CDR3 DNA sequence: TGCGCCAGCAGCCGGGACAGAAATAATTCACCCCTCCACTTT.

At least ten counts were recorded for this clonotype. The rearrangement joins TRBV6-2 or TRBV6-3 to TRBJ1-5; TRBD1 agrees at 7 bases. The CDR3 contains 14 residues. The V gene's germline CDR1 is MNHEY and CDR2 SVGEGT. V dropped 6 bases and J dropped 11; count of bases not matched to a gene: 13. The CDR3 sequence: CASSRQGPTAAQHF. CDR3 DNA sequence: TGTGCCAGCAGCCGACAGGGACCAACAGCGGCCCAGCATTTT.

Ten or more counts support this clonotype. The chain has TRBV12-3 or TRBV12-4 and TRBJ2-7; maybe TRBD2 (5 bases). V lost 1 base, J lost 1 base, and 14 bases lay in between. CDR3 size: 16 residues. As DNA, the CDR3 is TGTGCCAGCAGTTTAGGTTACGGGATCATGTCCTACGAGCAGTACTTC. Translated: CASSLGYGIMSYEQYF.

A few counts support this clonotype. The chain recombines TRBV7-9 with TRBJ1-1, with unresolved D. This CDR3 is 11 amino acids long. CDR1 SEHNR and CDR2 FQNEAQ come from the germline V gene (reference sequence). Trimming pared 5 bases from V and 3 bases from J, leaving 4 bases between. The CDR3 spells CASSRYTEAFF. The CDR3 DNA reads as TGTGCCAGCAGCCGTTACACTGAAGCTTTCTTT.

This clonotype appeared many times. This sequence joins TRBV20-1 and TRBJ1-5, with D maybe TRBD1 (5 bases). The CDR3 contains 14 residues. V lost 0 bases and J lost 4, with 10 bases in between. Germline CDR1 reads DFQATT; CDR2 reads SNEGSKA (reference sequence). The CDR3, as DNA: TGCAGTGCTAGAGATTGGGCAGGGAATCAGCCCCAGCATTTT. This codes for CSARDWAGNQPQHF.

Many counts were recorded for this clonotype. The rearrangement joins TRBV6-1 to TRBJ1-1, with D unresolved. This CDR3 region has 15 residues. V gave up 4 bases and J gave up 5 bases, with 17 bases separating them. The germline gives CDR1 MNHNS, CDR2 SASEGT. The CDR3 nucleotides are TGTGCCAGCAGTGGATGGATGCCCTGGTTGACTGAAGCTTTCTTT. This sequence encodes CASSGWMPWLTEAFF.

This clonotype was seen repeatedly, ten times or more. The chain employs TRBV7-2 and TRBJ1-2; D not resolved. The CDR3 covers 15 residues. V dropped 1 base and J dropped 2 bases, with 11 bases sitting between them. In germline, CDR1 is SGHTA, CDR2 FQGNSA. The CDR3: CASSLERGPNYGYTF. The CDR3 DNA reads TGTGCCAGCAGCTTAGAACGCGGCCCGAACTATGGCTACACCTTC.

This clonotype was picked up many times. CDR3 sequence (DNA): TGCGCCAGCAGCCAAGGTAACTATGGCTACACCTTC. This gives the protein CASSQGNYGYTF. J is TRBJ1-2 and V is TRBV4-1; D is undetermined. The CDR3 sequence is 12 residues long. Germline CDR1 and CDR2: MGHRA and YSYEKL. V was trimmed by 1 base and J by 1 base, leaving 1 base between them.

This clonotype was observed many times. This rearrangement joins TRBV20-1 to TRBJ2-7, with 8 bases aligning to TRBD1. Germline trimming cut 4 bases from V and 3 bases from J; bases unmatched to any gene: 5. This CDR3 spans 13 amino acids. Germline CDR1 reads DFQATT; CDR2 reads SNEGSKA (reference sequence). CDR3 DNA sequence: TGCAGTGCTAAGCCGGGACAGGTCTACGAGCAGTACTTC. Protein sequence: CSAKPGQVYEQYF.

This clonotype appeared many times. The CDR3 sequence: CASSLGLAGAQLTPQYF. The CDR3 nucleotides read TGCGCCAGCAGCTTGGGCCTAGCGGGAGCCCAGTTGACCCCGCAGTATTTT. This chain joins TRBV5-1 and TRBJ2-3, with 10 bases matching TRBD2. The CDR3 runs 17 residues. Trimming at V came to 0 bases and at J to 10 bases, leaving 14 bases not matched to a gene. Germline loops: CDR1 SGHRS, CDR2 YFSETQ.

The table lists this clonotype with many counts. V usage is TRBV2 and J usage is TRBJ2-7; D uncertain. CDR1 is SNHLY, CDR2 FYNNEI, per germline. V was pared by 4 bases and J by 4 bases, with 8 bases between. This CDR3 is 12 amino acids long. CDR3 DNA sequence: TGTGCCAGCAGTGGAAATTGGTACGAGCAGTACTTC. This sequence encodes CASSGNWYEQYF.

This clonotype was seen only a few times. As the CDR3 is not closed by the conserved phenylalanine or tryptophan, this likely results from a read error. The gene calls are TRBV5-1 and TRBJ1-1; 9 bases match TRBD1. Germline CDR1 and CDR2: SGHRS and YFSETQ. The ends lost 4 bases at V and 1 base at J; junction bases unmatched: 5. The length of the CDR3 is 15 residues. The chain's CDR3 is CASSRGQGRNTEAFN. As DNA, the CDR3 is TGCGCCAGCAGCCGAGGACAGGGGAGGAACACTGAAGCTTTCAAT.

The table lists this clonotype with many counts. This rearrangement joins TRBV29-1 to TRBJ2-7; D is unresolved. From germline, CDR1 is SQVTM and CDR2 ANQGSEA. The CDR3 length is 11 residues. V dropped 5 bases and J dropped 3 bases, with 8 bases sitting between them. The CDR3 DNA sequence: TGCAGCGTTCCGTGGGGCTACGAGCAGTACTTC. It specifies CSVPWGYEQYF.

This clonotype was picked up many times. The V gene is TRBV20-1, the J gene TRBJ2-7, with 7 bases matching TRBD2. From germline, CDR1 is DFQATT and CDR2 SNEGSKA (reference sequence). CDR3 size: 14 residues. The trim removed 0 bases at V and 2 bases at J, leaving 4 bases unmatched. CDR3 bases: TGCAGTGCTAGAGAGGCTAGCGGCACCTACGAGCAGTACTTC. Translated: CSAREASGTYEQYF.

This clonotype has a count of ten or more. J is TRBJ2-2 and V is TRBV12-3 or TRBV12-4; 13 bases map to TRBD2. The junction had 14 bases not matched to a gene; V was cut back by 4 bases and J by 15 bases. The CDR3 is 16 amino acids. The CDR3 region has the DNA TGTGCCAGCAGTTCGGCCGGGACTAGCGGGACGGCGGGGTTGTTTTTT. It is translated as CASSSAGTSGTAGLFF.

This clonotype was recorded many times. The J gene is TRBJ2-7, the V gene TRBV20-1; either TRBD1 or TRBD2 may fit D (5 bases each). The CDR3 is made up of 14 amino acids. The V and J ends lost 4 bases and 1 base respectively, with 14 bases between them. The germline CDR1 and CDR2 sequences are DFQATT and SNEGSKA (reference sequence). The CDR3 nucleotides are TGCAGTGCTACCGGGACGCTAAGGTCCTACGAGCAGTACTTC. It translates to CSATGTLRSYEQYF.

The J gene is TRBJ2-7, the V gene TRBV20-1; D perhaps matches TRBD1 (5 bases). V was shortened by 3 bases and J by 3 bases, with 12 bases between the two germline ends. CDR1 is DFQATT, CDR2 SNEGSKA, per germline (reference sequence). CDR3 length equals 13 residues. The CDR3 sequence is CSASNDQGYEQYF. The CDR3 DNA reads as TGCAGTGCTAGTAACGACCAGGGCTACGAGCAGTACTTC.

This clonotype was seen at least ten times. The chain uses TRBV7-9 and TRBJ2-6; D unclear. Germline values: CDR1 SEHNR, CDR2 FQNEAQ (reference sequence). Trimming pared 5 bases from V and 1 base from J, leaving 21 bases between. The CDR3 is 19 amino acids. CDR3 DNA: TGTGCCAGCAGCCCACCCCTCTCGGTATGGCTATCTGGGGCCAACGTCCTGACTTTC. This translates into CASSPPLSVWLSGANVLTF.

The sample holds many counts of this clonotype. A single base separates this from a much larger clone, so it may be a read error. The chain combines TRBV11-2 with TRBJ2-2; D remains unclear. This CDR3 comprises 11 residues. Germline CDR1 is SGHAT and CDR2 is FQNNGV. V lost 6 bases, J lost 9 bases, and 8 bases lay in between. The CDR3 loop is CASRSARELFF. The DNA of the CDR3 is TGTGCCAGCAGATCCGCCAGGGAGCTGTTTTTT.

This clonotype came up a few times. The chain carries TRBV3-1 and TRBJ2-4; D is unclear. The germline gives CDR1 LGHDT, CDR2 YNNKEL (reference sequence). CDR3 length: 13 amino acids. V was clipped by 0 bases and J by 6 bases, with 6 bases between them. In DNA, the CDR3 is TGTGCCAGCAGCCAAGATAAGGGAAACATTCAGTACTTC. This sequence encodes CASSQDKGNIQYF.

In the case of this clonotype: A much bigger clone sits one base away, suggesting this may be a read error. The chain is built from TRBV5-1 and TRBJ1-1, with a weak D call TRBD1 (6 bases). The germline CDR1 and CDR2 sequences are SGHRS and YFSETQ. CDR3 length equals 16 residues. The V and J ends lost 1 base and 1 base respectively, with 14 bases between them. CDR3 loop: CASSLTPGHTNTEAFF. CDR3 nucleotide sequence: TGCGCCAGCAGCTTGACTCCGGGACATACGAACACTGAAGCTTTCTTT. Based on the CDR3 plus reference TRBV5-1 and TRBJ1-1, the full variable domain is KAGVTQTPRYLIKTRGQQVTLSCSPISGHRSVSWYQQTPGQGLQFLFEYFSETQRNKGNFPGRFSGRQFSNSRSEMNVSTLELGDSALYLCASSLTPGHTNTEAFFGQGTRLTVV.

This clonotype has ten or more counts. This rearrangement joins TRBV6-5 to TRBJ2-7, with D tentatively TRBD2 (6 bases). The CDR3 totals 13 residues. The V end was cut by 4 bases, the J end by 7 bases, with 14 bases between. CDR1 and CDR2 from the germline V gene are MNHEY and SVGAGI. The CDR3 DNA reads TGTGCCAGCAGTTCTCCGGGGGTCGGAGAGCAGTACTTC. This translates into CASSSPGVGEQYF.

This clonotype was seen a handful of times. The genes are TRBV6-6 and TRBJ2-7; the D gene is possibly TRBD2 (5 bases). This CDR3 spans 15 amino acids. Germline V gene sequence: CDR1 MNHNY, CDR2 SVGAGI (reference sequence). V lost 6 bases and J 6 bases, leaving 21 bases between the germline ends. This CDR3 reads CASRVDRERVREQYF. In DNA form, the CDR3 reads TGTGCCAGCAGAGTGGACCGGGAAAGGGTCCGCGAGCAGTACTTC.

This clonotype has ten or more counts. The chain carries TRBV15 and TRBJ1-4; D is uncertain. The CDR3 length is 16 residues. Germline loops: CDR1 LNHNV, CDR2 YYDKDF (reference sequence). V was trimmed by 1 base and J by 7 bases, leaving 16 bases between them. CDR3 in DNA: TGTGCCACCAGCAGAGCGGAGGCAGGAGCGGGTGAAAAACTGTTTTTT. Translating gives CATSRAEAGAGEKLFF.

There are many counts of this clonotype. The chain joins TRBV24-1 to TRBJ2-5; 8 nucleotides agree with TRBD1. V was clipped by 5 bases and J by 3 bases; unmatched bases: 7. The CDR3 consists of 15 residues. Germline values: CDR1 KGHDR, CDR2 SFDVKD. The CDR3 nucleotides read TGTGCCACCAGTGCCCCCGGGACAGGCGAAGAGACCCAGTACTTC. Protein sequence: CATSAPGTGEETQYF.

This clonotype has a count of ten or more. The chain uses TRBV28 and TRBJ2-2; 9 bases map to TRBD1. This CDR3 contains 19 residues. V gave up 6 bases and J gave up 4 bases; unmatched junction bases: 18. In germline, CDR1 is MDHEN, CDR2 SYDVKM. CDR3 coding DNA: TGTGCCAGCAGCCAACTGTGGGACAGGGCCTGGCGTGGCACCGGGGAGCTGTTTTTT. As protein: CASSQLWDRAWRGTGELFF. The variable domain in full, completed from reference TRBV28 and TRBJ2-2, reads DVKVTQSSRYLVKRTGEKVFLECVQDMDHENMFWYRQDPGLGLRLIYFSYDVKMKEKGDIPEGYSVSREKKERFSLILESASTNQTSMYLCASSQLWDRAWRGTGELFFGEGSRLTVL.

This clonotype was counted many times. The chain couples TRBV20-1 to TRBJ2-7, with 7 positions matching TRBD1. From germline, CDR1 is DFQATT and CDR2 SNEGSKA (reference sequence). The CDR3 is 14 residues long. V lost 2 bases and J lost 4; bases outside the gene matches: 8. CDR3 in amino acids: CSARPPGQKYEQYF. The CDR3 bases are TGCAGTGCTAGACCACCGGGACAGAAGTACGAGCAGTACTTC.